Many counts were recorded for the clone carrying this TCR beta chain. Its cognate antigen is unknown. This entry comes from a study of HIV-infected patients and healthy controls. Reverse transcription used around 480 ng RNA and constant-region primers for alpha and beta. Alpha and beta chain libraries were made separately by chain-specific third strand synthesis with multiplexing indices. Second strand DNA was synthesized using a primer at the SP2 site. One entry per CDR3 protein, called by TCRdb with MiXCR from the 5' RACE reads. The repertoire holds some 9,600 distinct CDR3 sequences, with almost 6% as singletons. Study-wide points: Size-matched repertoire data failed to replicate the apparent Gini index recovery after therapy in HIV-infected patients. Size-matching overweighted rare events from HIV-infected data when comparing patients with controls. Healthy controls carried many MAIT alpha-chain CDR3s, while HIV+ repertoires had few.

Germline values: CDR1 MNHEY, CDR2 SVGAGI. This CDR3 is 14 amino acids long. Trimming removed 5 bases at V and 0 bases at J, with 8 bases between. Follow-up blood was drawn about 14 weeks, roughly three months, after antiretroviral therapy began. All unsorted peripheral T cells were captured because whole blood was used without fractionation. The specimen comprised blood, sampled during antiretroviral therapy. This receptor was obtained from an adult with HIV infection. The donor label of this sample is uncertain. V gene TRBV6-5 combines with J gene TRBJ1-5; D may be TRBD1 (5 bases). CDR3 nucleotides: TGTGCCAGCAGTGGTGGGACTAGCAATCAGCCCCAGCATTTT. Translation gives CASSGGTSNQPQHF.